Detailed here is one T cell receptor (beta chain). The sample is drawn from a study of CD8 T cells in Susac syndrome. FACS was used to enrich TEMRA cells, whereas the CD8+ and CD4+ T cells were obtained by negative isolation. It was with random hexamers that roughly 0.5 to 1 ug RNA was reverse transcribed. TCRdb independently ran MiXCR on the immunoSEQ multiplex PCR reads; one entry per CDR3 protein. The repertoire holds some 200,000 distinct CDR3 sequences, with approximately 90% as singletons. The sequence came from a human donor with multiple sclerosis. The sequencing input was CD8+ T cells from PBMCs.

The CDR3 loop reads CASSLFGQGLAPLHF. CDR3 DNA: TGTGCCAGCAGTTTATTCGGGCAGGGATTGGCACCCCTCCACTTT. The chain joins TRBV27 to TRBJ1-6; tentative D call: TRBD1 (5 bases). Germline V gene lookup returns CDR1 MNHEY and CDR2 SMNVEV (reference sequence). This CDR3 has 15 residues. V dropped 1 base and J dropped 11 bases, with 15 bases sitting between them.